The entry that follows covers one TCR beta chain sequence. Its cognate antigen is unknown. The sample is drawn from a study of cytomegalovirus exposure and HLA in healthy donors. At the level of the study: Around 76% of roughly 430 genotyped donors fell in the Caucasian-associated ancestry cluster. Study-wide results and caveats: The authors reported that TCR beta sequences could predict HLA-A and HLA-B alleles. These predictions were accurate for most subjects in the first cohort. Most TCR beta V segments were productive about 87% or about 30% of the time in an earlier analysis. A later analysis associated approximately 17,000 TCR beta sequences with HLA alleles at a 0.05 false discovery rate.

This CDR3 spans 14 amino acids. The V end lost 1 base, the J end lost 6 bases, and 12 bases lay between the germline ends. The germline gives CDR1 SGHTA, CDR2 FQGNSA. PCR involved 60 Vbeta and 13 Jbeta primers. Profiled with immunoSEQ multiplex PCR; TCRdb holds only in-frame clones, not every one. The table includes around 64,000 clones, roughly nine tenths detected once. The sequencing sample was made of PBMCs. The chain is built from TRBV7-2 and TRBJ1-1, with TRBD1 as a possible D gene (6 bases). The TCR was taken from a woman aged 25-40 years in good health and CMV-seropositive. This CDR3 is CASSLGRWGPEAFF. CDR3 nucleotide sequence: TGTGCCAGCAGCTTAGGGCGCTGGGGGCCTGAAGCTTTCTTT.